These 20 T cell receptor beta chains were sequenced from one sample in a study of T-cell reconstitution after alpha-beta-depleted transplantation in children. During its preparation, the TCRbeta library received unique molecular identifiers. One entry per CDR3 protein, called by TCRdb with MiXCR from the PCR reads. The sample records nearly 550,000 distinct CDR3 sequences, about a sixth being singletons. Sequences were derived from PBMCs from the stem cell graft donor, sampled from the stem cell graft. The receptor set was obtained from a human donor who donated a stem cell graft to a child with acute lymphoblastic leukemia.

The sample holds a few counts of this clonotype. This CDR3 reads CASSSGQGAEKLFF. CDR3 DNA sequence: TGTGCCAGCAGTTCGGGACAGGGGGCCGAAAAACTGTTTTTT. The gene calls are TRBV12-3 or TRBV12-4 and TRBJ1-4, with 12 positions matching TRBD1. The CDR3 runs 14 residues. The ends lost 4 bases at V and 8 bases at J; junction bases unmatched: 2.

The chain uses TRBV13 and TRBJ2-7, with D perhaps matching TRBD2 (5 bases). This CDR3 is built from 11 residues. Trimming shortened V by 3 bases and J by 7 bases, and 7 bases separated the two germline ends. Germline values: CDR1 PRHDT, CDR2 FYEKMQ (reference sequence). The CDR3 loop is CASSLDSEQYF. Here the CDR3 DNA reads TGTGCCAGCAGCTTGGACTCTGAGCAGTACTTC.

The chain is built from TRBV28 and TRBJ1-6; 8 nucleotides match TRBD1. With V trimmed by 5 bases and J by 10 bases, 10 bases remained unmatched. Germline lookup yields CDR1 MDHEN and CDR2 SYDVKM. The CDR3 has 15 residues. The CDR3 reads CASSSPQGARSPLHF. CDR3 nucleotide sequence: TGTGCCAGCAGTAGCCCTCAGGGGGCAAGATCACCCCTCCACTTT.

The chain links TRBV5-1 to TRBJ2-1; D gene unclear. Trimming removed 0 bases at V and 0 bases at J, with 13 bases between. CDR1 and CDR2 (germline): SGHRS, YFSETQ. The CDR3 spans 17 residues. CDR3 amino acids: CASSLARSVPSYNEQFF. The CDR3 DNA follows: TGCGCCAGCAGCTTGGCCCGCAGCGTCCCCTCCTACAATGAGCAGTTCTTC.

The chain employs TRBV29-1 and TRBJ2-2; D is ambiguous. The CDR3 contains 12 residues. Trimming stripped 2 bases from V and 3 bases from J, with 4 bases between. Germline-derived CDR1 and CDR2 are SQVTM and ANQGSEA. The CDR3 DNA is TGCAGCGTTGAAAAGTACACCGGGGAGCTGTTTTTT. This sequence encodes CSVEKYTGELFF.

In its sample, this clonotype was seen a few times. This rearrangement joins TRBV24-1 to TRBJ2-1, with D possibly matching TRBD2 (5 bases). Germline lookup yields CDR1 KGHDR and CDR2 SFDVKD. The CDR3 contains 14 residues. V lost 6 bases and J lost 7, with 15 bases in between. CDR3 bases: TGTGCCACCAGTCCCGGCGGGTCGGGAAATGAGCAGTTCTTC. It specifies CATSPGGSGNEQFF.

J is TRBJ2-3 and V is TRBV12-3 or TRBV12-4, with D possibly being TRBD2 (6 bases). The CDR3 runs to 16 residues. V was shortened by 6 bases and J by 4 bases, with 20 bases between the two germline ends. CDR3: CASSLGGGRVSDTQYF. In DNA form, the CDR3 reads TGTGCCAGCAGCCTCGGTGGGGGGAGAGTCTCAGATACGCAGTATTTT.

This chain uses TRBV5-1 with TRBJ2-1; no clear D. V lost 4 bases and J 5 bases, leaving 13 bases between the germline ends. CDR1 is SGHRS and CDR2 is YFSETQ in the germline V gene. The CDR3 totals 14 residues. The CDR3 protein is CASSPTTVNNEQFF. In nucleotides, the CDR3 is TGCGCCAGCAGCCCGACCACGGTAAACAATGAGCAGTTCTTC.

This clonotype has just a few counts. The CDR3 loop reads CASSLAYASYNEQFF. Here the CDR3 DNA reads TGTGCCAGCAGCCTGGCCTACGCCTCCTACAATGAGCAGTTCTTC. The chain joins TRBV3-1 to TRBJ2-1, with D uncertain. The V end lost 4 bases, the J end lost 0 bases, and 10 bases lay between the germline ends. Per the germline V gene, CDR1 is LGHDT and CDR2 is YNNKEL (reference sequence). There are 15 residues in the CDR3.

This clonotype occurred a few times. The chain combines TRBV20-1 with TRBJ2-7; TRBD2 might be the D (5 bases). This CDR3 has 12 amino acids. With 7 bases removed from V and 5 bases from J, the gap between germline ends came to 15 bases. Germline V gene lookup returns CDR1 DFQATT and CDR2 SNEGSKA (reference sequence). The CDR3 DNA reads as TGCAGTGGACCCAGAGGGCTCCACGAGCAGTACTTC. Amino acid sequence: CSGPRGLHEQYF.

The V gene is TRBV2, the J gene TRBJ2-7, with 10 bases matching TRBD2. The CDR3 totals 14 residues. CDR1 is SNHLY, CDR2 FYNNEI, per germline. The junction had 4 bases not matched to a gene; V was cut back by 6 bases and J by 2 bases. The CDR3, as DNA: TGTGCCAGCAGACCCAGCGGGAGGGCCTACGAGCAGTACTTC. This encodes CASRPSGRAYEQYF.

There are a few counts of this clonotype. The rearrangement links TRBV25-1 to TRBJ2-2; D uncertain. V lost 5 bases, J lost 0 bases, and 10 bases lay in between. Germline-derived CDR1 and CDR2 are MGHDK and SYGVNS. The CDR3 spans 15 residues. CDR3 DNA sequence: TGTGCCAGCAGTACCTTCGGAACGAACACCGGGGAGCTGTTTTTT. It codes for CASSTFGTNTGELFF.

The chain employs TRBV5-1 and TRBJ2-1; TRBD2 agrees at 7 bases. V was clipped by 6 bases and J by 4 bases; unmatched bases: 4. Germline V lookup: CDR1 SGHRS, CDR2 YFSETQ. CDR3 length: 13 amino acids. DNA of the CDR3: TGCGCCAGCATGAGGCGGGGGTACAATGAGCAGTTCTTC. Protein sequence: CASMRRGYNEQFF.

This clonotype was seen many times. The chain is built from TRBV5-6 and TRBJ1-2; no definite D call. CDR3 length equals 14 residues. Looked up from germline, CDR1 is SGHDT and CDR2 is YYEEEE. V was trimmed by 1 base and J by 6 bases, leaving 13 bases between them. The CDR3 sequence: CASSLSGQSNGYTF. CDR3 DNA: TGTGCCAGCAGCTTGAGCGGGCAGTCTAATGGCTACACCTTC.

This clonotype was recorded many times. The chain is built from TRBV28 and TRBJ2-7, with 8 bases lining up with TRBD1. The CDR3 sequence is 13 residues long. Germline CDR1 MDHEN, CDR2 SYDVKM. V was pared by 6 bases and J by 2 bases, with 3 bases of the junction left unmatched. CDR3 nucleotide sequence: TGTGCCAGCAGGGGGACAGGCACCTACGAGCAGTACTTC. Translated, it gives CASRGTGTYEQYF.

This chain joins TRBV27 and TRBJ2-3; the match to TRBD2 covers 12 bases. CDR3 length: 18 amino acids. Germline V lookup: CDR1 MNHEY, CDR2 SMNVEV (reference sequence). V was pared by 0 bases and J by 3 bases, with 7 bases of the junction left unmatched. CDR3 nucleotide sequence: TGTGCCAGCAGTTTATCGTTATGGACTAGCGGGAAGACAGATACGCAGTATTTT. This codes for CASSLSLWTSGKTDTQYF.

V and J are TRBV5-1 and TRBJ2-7; TRBD1 agrees at 7 bases. Trimming removed 0 bases from V and 1 base from J; junction bases left unmatched: 4. CDR3 size: 15 residues. Germline-derived CDR1 and CDR2 are SGHRS and YFSETQ. The CDR3 DNA follows: TGCGCCAGCAGCTTGGACGACAGGGCATCCTACGAGCAGTACTTC. As protein: CASSLDDRASYEQYF.

The chain is built from TRBV27 and TRBJ1-1, with TRBD1 matching 8 bases. With 4 bases clipped from V and 8 bases from J, the junction kept 12 bases outside the gene matches. The CDR3 is 15 residues long. Germline V lookup: CDR1 MNHEY, CDR2 SMNVEV (reference sequence). The CDR3 nucleotides are TGTGCCAGCAGTTCCCCTTCCGGGACAGGAGTAGAAGCTTTCTTT. This sequence encodes CASSSPSGTGVEAFF.

This clonotype showed up just a few times. This chain joins TRBV20-1 and TRBJ2-3; 15 bases map to TRBD2. After removal of 0 bases from V and 4 bases from J, the junction contained 14 bases not matched to a gene. CDR3 length: 20 amino acids. Germline CDR1 is DFQATT and CDR2 is SNEGSKA (reference sequence). CDR3 sequence reads: CSARDVRGGLAGGPSDTQYF. The CDR3 DNA reads TGCAGTGCTAGAGATGTACGAGGCGGACTAGCGGGAGGGCCGTCAGATACGCAGTATTTT.

The chain links TRBV27 to TRBJ2-1, with 11 bases that match TRBD2. Germline CDR1 is MNHEY and CDR2 is SMNVEV (reference sequence). This CDR3 spans 15 amino acids. V gave up 2 bases and J gave up 8 bases; unmatched junction bases: 5. The CDR3 DNA is TGTGCCAGCAGTTTACTAGCGGGAGGATTAGATGAGCAGTTCTTC. Amino acids: CASSLLAGGLDEQFF.